This TCR beta chain was recovered during a study of cytomegalovirus exposure and HLA in healthy donors. The study, taken as a whole, reports: A later analysis, which compared TCR beta chains of equal frequency, found the HLA-associated ones more clonally expanded.

CDR3 length equals 17 residues. CDR1 and CDR2 from the germline V gene are SGHRS and YFSETQ. V was clipped by 3 bases and J by 2 bases; unmatched bases: 8. On this clone itself: The antigen remains unidentified.

PCR involved 60 Vbeta and 13 Jbeta primers. Sequencing was performed with immunoSEQ multiplex PCR; in TCRdb, only in-frame clones are kept and a portion is missing. The top ten clones hold about 1.8% of a sample with roughly 220,000 clones, 65% to 80% of them seen once. The specimen was PBMCs. This sequence joins TRBV5-1 and TRBJ2-3, with TRBD2 identical over 11 bases. The TCR sequence derives from a man aged 50-59 years in good health and CMV-seronegative. CDR3 DNA: TGCGCCAGCAGCTCCGGGACTAGCGGATATTACACAGATACGCAGTATTTT. Protein sequence: CASSSGTSGYYTDTQYF. Full variable domain (missing parts from reference TRBV5-1 and TRBJ2-3): KAGVTQTPRYLIKTRGQQVTLSCSPISGHRSVSWYQQTPGQGLQFLFEYFSETQRNKGNFPGRFSGRQFSNSRSEMNVSTLELGDSALYLCASSSGTSGYYTDTQYFGPGTRLTVL.